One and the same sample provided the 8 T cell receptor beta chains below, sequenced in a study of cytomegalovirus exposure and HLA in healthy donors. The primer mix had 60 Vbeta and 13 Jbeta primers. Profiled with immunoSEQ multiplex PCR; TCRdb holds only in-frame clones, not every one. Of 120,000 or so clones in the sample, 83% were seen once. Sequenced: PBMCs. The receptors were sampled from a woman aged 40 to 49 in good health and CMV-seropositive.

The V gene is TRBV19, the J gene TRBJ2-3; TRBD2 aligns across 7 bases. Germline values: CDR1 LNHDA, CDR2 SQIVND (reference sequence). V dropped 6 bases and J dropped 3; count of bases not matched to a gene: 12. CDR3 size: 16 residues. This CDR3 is CASRKTSLTGTDTQYF. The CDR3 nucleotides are TGTGCCAGTAGGAAGACTAGCCTAACGGGTACAGATACGCAGTATTTT.

The CDR3 protein is CASSQDKGRGLLVADEQFF. DNA for the CDR3: TGTGCCAGCAGCCAAGATAAAGGCAGGGGGCTATTAGTGGCAGATGAGCAGTTCTTC. This sequence joins TRBV4-2 and TRBJ2-1, with 8 bases aligning to TRBD1. Unmatched junction bases numbered 18, after V lost 0 bases and J lost 8 bases. CDR1 is LGHNA, CDR2 YNFKEQ, per germline. CDR3 length: 19 amino acids.

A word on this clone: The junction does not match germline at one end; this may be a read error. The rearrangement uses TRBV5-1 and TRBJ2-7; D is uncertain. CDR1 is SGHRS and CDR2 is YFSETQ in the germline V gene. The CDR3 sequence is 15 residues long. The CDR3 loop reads CASSFLDSITYEQHF. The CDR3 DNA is TGCGCCAGCAGCTTTCTAGACTCAATCACCTACGAGCAGCACTTC.

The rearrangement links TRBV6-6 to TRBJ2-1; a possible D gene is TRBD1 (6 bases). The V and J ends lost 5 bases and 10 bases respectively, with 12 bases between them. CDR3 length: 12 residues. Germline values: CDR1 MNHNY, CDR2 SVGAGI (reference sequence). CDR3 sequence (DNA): TGTGCCAGCAGTAAAAGACAGGTCGAGCAGTTCTTC. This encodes CASSKRQVEQFF.

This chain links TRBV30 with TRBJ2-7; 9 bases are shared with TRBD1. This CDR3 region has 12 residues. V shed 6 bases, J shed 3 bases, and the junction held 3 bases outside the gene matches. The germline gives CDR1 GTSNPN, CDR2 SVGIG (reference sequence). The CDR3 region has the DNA TGTGCCTGTACAGGGGGCAACTACGAGCAGTACTTC. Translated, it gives CACTGGNYEQYF. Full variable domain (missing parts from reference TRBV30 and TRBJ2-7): SQTIHQWPATLVQPVGSPLSLECTVEGTSNPNLYWYRQAAGRGLQLLFYSVGIGQISSEVPQNLSASRPQDRQFILSSKKLLLSDSGFYLCACTGGNYEQYFGPGTRLTVT.

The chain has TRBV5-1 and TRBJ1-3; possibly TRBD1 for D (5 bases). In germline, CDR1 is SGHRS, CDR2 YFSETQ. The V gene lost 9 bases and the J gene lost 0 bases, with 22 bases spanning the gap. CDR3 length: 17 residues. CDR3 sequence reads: CATRGPGEGRSGNTIYF. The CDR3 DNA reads TGCGCCACCCGAGGGCCCGGGGAGGGGCGCTCTGGAAACACCATATATTTT.

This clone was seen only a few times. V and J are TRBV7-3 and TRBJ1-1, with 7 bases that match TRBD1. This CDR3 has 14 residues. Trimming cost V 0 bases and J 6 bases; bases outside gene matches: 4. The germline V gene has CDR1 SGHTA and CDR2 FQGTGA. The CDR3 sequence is CASSLTGGAAEAFF. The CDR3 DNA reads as TGTGCCAGCAGCTTAACAGGGGGCGCAGCTGAAGCTTTCTTT.

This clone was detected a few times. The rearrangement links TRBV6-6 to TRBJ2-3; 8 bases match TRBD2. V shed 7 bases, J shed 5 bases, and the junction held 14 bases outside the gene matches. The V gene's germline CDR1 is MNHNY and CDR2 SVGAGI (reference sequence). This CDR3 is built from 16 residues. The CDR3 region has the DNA TGTGCCAGCACCCCCAGCCCAGCGGGAGTTATAGATACGCAGTATTTT. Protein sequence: CASTPSPAGVIDTQYF.